Shown below are 2 T cell receptor beta chains from a single sample sequenced in a study of blood T cells in healthy people across ages. With a J-beta primer mix and a sample-barcoded 5' primer, a second PCR ran about 7 to 11 cycles. One entry per CDR3 protein, called by TCRdb with MiXCR from the 5' RACE reads. The sample consists of approximately 600,000 distinct CDR3 sequences, about 53% of them appearing once. Sequencing was carried out using blood. The receptors here all came from a man between 60 and 70 years old in good health.

The chain employs TRBV4-1 and TRBJ1-6; tentatively, D is TRBD1 (5 bases). CDR3 size: 17 residues. Per the germline V gene, CDR1 is MGHRA and CDR2 is YSYEKL. The ends were cut back, 4 bases at V and 0 bases at J, with 13 bases in the middle. The CDR3 DNA reads as TGCGCCAGCAGCCTGGGGCCACGCAGCTCCTATAATTCACCCCTCCACTTT. Its protein product is CASSLGPRSSYNSPLHF.

The chain employs TRBV20-1 and TRBJ2-4, with D possibly TRBD1 on 6 matching bases. CDR1 DFQATT and CDR2 SNEGSKA come from the germline V gene (reference sequence). This CDR3 region has 14 residues. Trimming stripped 3 bases from V and 8 bases from J, with 17 bases between. The CDR3 protein is CSARMGAALDIQYF. CDR3 nucleotide sequence: TGCAGTGCTAGGATGGGGGCGGCGCTGGACATTCAGTACTTC.